This TCR beta chain was obtained from a study of patients and donors after allogeneic stem cell transplantation (dated by TCRdb to 2020 to 2021). V gives up 6 bases and J gives up 5 bases, and the segment between their germline ends measures 17 bases. The CDR3 contains 15 residues, cysteine and phenylalanine counted. CDR3 DNA is the only sequence kept; it has 45 bases, read in frame from the first base. The germline V gene gives CDR1 as SGHRS and CDR2 as YFSETQ. About this clonotype: There is no known antigen for this receptor. Base qualities were left out, and no much larger clone turns up one base away.

The library was built by means of RT-PCR. The sample was run on a NextSeq 550. The public reads were quality trimmed at Q25 with fastp and then assembled into clones with MiXCR by TCRdb, keeping productive beta chains. Under each unique CDR3 protein, matching rows form one entry showing the most common genes and DNA. Within this sample are about 200,000 distinct CDR3 sequences, with more than 35% of them counted one time only. Approximately 10% of the sample rests with the top ten. The sample taken for sequencing was blood, either unsorted or a sorted T cell fraction (not recorded which). The chain is assembled from TRBV5-1 and TRBJ1-4; TRBD1 could be the D gene, as 5 bases match. This TCR came from a human donor who was either an allogeneic HSCT recipient or a stem cell or donor lymphocyte infusion donor (not recorded which). It is not recorded whose cells these are; they may come from a transplant donor. CDR3 protein: CASTQGEAGNEKLFF. The sequenced DNA is TGCGCCAGCACCCAAGGGGAGGCGGGGAATGAAAAACTGTTTTTT.